The 21 T cell receptor beta chains in this list originate from one sample, sequenced in a study of T cell changes during pregnancy in multiple sclerosis. Sequenced by immunoSEQ multiplex PCR; TCRdb stores in-frame clones only, minus some. The data contain some 39,000 clones, about 90% of them singletons. The sequencing here drew on CD4+ T cells from peripheral blood mononuclear cells, taken in the third trimester of pregnancy. The receptor source for this set is a female donor in good health, enrolled as a control in a pregnancy study.

The CDR3 DNA reads TGCGCCAGCAGCCTGATTACAGGGGACGGCTACACCTTC. This gives the protein CASSLITGDGYTF. The rearrangement uses TRBV4-1 and TRBJ1-2; the match to TRBD1 covers 7 bases. CDR3 length equals 13 residues. In germline, CDR1 is MGHRA, CDR2 YSYEKL. With V trimmed by 4 bases and J by 8 bases, 7 bases remained unmatched.

This clone was seen only once. The CDR3 loop is CASSVGASPSTDTQYF. CDR3 DNA sequence: TGTGCCAGCAGCGTAGGGGCTAGCCCAAGCACAGATACGCAGTATTTT. The V and J genes are TRBV9 and TRBJ2-3; D is possibly TRBD2 (5 bases). Germline V gene data show CDR1 as SGDLS and CDR2 as YYNGEE. The CDR3 is 16 residues long. Trimming took off 0 bases at V and 0 bases at J, with 11 bases between the two ends. Together with reference TRBV9 and TRBJ2-3, the CDR3 gives the full variable domain: DSGVTQTPKHLITATGQRVTLRCSPRSGDLSVYWYQQSLDQGLQFLIQYYNGEERAKGNILERFSAQQFPDLHSELNLSSLELGDSALYFCASSVGASPSTDTQYFGPGTRLTVL.

The chain has TRBV18 and TRBJ2-3; 10 nucleotides line up with TRBD2. The V and J ends lost 5 bases and 5 bases, in that order; junction bases with no gene match: 7. CDR1 is KGHSH and CDR2 is LQKENI in the germline V gene. The CDR3 covers 15 residues. The CDR3 spells CASSRSSGRLDTQYF. In nucleotides, the CDR3 is TGTGCCAGCTCAAGAAGTAGCGGGAGGCTAGATACGCAGTATTTT.

J is TRBJ1-2 and V is TRBV28, with TRBD1 matching over 9 bases. The CDR3 covers 14 residues. Germline V gives CDR1 MDHEN, CDR2 SYDVKM. With 4 bases clipped from V and 4 bases from J, the junction kept 4 bases outside the gene matches. CDR3 coding DNA: TGTGCCAGCAGTTCCGGACAGGGGACCTATGGCTACACCTTC. Its translation is CASSSGQGTYGYTF.

This chain connects TRBV23-1 to TRBJ2-1; 12 bases line up with TRBD2. Being an ORF, TRBV23-1 has a function that is uncertain. With V trimmed by 3 bases and J by 2 bases, 17 bases remained unmatched. The CDR3 is 21 residues long. The CDR3 region is CASSHLPGLAGILMTYNEQFF. CDR3 nucleotide sequence: TGCGCCAGCAGTCACCTACCGGGACTAGCGGGCATACTTATGACCTACAATGAGCAGTTCTTC.

This clone was recorded only once. V and J are TRBV19 and TRBJ1-2; no clear D. The CDR3 consists of 13 residues. Trimming removed 4 bases from V and 6 bases from J, with 12 bases in between. Germline V gene data show CDR1 as LNHDA and CDR2 as SQIVND (reference sequence). CDR3 coding DNA: TGTGCCAGTAGTAGAGCCGGGATAAATGGCTACACCTTC. Amino acid sequence: CASSRAGINGYTF.

For the CDR3, the DNA is TGCACCAGCAGCCGAACTAGCGGGAGCGGCGAGCAGTTCTTC. Its protein product is CTSSRTSGSGEQFF. V and J are TRBV1 and TRBJ2-1; the DNA was not compared with TRBD2, the D call given in the table. TRBV1 is reported as a pseudogene. The CDR3 loop spans 14 amino acids.

This CDR3 reads CASSHLSSGYEQFF. CDR3 sequence (DNA): TGTGCCAGCAGCCACCTTTCTAGCGGCTATGAGCAGTTCTTC. The chain joins TRBV11-2 to TRBJ2-1, with TRBD2 matching 7 bases. J gave up 8 bases and V 5 bases, and 9 bases lay outside the gene matches. Germline loops: CDR1 SGHAT, CDR2 FQNNGV. The CDR3 consists of 14 residues.

The V gene is TRBV27, the J gene TRBJ1-4, with 9 bases that match TRBD1. CDR3 length: 17 residues. The V gene end was trimmed by 1 base and the J gene end by 3 bases; junction bases not matched to a gene: 6. Looked up from germline, CDR1 is MNHEY and CDR2 is SMNVEV (reference sequence). The CDR3 region has the DNA TGTGCCAGCAGTTTATATACAGGGGGCGCAGCTAATGAAAAACTGTTTTTT. This codes for CASSLYTGGAANEKLFF.

This clone was observed a handful of times. The CDR3 loop reads CASSFRQGTEAFF. The CDR3 nucleotides read TGTGCCAGCAGCTTTCGACAAGGCACTGAAGCTTTCTTT. The rearrangement joins TRBV7-9 to TRBJ1-1; D remains ambiguous. CDR1 and CDR2 from the germline V gene are SEHNR and FQNEAQ (reference sequence). The V end was cut by 3 bases, the J end by 4 bases, with 9 bases between. The CDR3 extends over 13 amino acids.

The chain recombines TRBV25-1 with TRBJ2-4; D perhaps matches TRBD2 (6 bases). Trimming left V 3 bases short and J 3 bases short, with 9 bases between. Germline CDR1 and CDR2: MGHDK and SYGVNS. The CDR3 is 14 amino acids. The DNA of the CDR3 is TGTGCCAGCAGTGATGGGGGAGGCAAAAACATTCAGTACTTC. Its translation: CASSDGGGKNIQYF.

The rearrangement joins TRBV18 to TRBJ1-5; TRBD1 agrees at 7 bases. J gave up 4 bases and V 4 bases, and 4 bases lay outside the gene matches. The germline gives CDR1 KGHSH, CDR2 LQKENI. This CDR3 contains 14 residues. The CDR3, as DNA: TGTGCCAGCTCACTAACACAGGGGAATCAGCCCCAGCATTTT. Translation gives CASSLTQGNQPQHF.

V is TRBV4-2 and J is TRBJ2-7; 10 nucleotides align to TRBD2. CDR3 length: 16 residues. V dropped 1 base and J dropped 4; count of bases not matched to a gene: 7. From germline, CDR1 is LGHNA and CDR2 YNFKEQ. CDR3 bases: TGTGCCAGCAGCCAAGGGGGGGGACTAGCGTCGTACGAGCAGTACTTC. Protein sequence: CASSQGGGLASYEQYF.

The chain has TRBV11-3 and TRBJ2-1; TRBD1 might be the D (5 bases). CDR1 SGHNT and CDR2 YENEEA come from the germline V gene. V was clipped by 5 bases and J by 5 bases, with 22 bases between them. This CDR3 is built from 17 residues. CDR3: CASSPYGVRVPNNEQFF. The CDR3 DNA reads as TGTGCCAGCAGCCCTTATGGCGTCAGGGTTCCGAACAATGAGCAGTTCTTC. Filled out from reference TRBV11-3 and TRBJ2-1, the complete variable domain reads EAGVVQSPRYKIIEKKQPVAFWCNPISGHNTLYWYLQNLGQGPELLIRYENEEAVDDSQLPKDRFSAERLKGVDSTLKIQPAELGDSAVYLCASSPYGVRVPNNEQFFGPGTRLTVL.

The V gene is TRBV19, the J gene TRBJ1-1; TRBD1 is a possible D gene (5 bases). V was clipped by 5 bases and J by 3 bases, with 13 bases between them. The germline CDR1 and CDR2 sequences are LNHDA and SQIVND (reference sequence). CDR3 length: 14 amino acids. CDR3 sequence (DNA): TGTGCCAGTAGTCCTAGGGGCGGATACACTGAAGCTTTCTTT. The encoded protein is CASSPRGGYTEAFF.

The chain carries TRBV30 and TRBJ1-1, with 9 bases lining up with TRBD1. Germline trimming cut 2 bases from V and 3 bases from J; bases unmatched to any gene: 4. Germline V gene sequence: CDR1 GTSNPN, CDR2 SVGIG (reference sequence). The CDR3 runs 14 residues. CDR3 in amino acids: CAWSRDRVYTEAFF. The CDR3 region has the DNA TGTGCCTGGAGTCGGGACAGGGTGTACACTGAAGCTTTCTTT. Full variable domain (rest looked up from reference TRBV30 and TRBJ1-1): SQTIHQWPATLVQPVGSPLSLECTVEGTSNPNLYWYRQAAGRGLQLLFYSVGIGQISSEVPQNLSASRPQDRQFILSSKKLLLSDSGFYLCAWSRDRVYTEAFFGQGTRLTVV.

The CDR3 DNA reads TGCGCCAGCACCTCTAACACCGGGGAGCTGTTTTTT. Translating gives CASTSNTGELFF. The chain recombines TRBV5-1 with TRBJ2-2; D not certain. This CDR3 has 12 amino acids. The V gene lost 6 bases and the J gene lost 2 bases, with 5 bases spanning the gap. From germline, CDR1 is SGHRS and CDR2 YFSETQ.

In its sample, this clone was seen once. This chain links TRBV28 with TRBJ2-5; 12 bases fit TRBD1. The CDR3 is 16 amino acids. With 2 bases clipped from V and 5 bases from J, the junction kept 6 bases outside the gene matches. Looked up from germline, CDR1 is MDHEN and CDR2 is SYDVKM. The CDR3 spells CASSLLGQGAVETQYF. CDR3 sequence (DNA): TGTGCCAGCAGTTTACTGGGACAGGGGGCCGTCGAGACCCAGTACTTC.

The V gene is TRBV5-8, the J gene TRBJ2-3; D is possibly TRBD1 (5 bases). The length of the CDR3 is 13 residues. CDR1 is SGHTS, CDR2 YDEGEE, per germline. V lost 1 base, J lost 6 bases, and 9 bases lay in between. The CDR3 nucleotides read TGTGCCAGCAGCTTGTGGGGCCCTGATACGCAGTATTTT. It specifies CASSLWGPDTQYF.

The chain recombines TRBV11-2 with TRBJ2-7; 9 bases fit TRBD1. This CDR3 comprises 16 residues. After removal of 4 bases from V and 2 bases from J, the junction contained 9 bases not matched to a gene. Per germline, CDR1 SGHAT and CDR2 FQNNGV. The CDR3 here is CASSSLGGTGPYEQYF. CDR3 bases: TGTGCCAGCAGCTCTCTCGGTGGGACAGGGCCCTACGAGCAGTACTTC.

This chain uses TRBV6-1 with TRBJ2-6; TRBD2 might be the D (5 bases). This CDR3 contains 11 residues. V was shortened by 5 bases and J by 13 bases, with 9 bases between the two germline ends. The germline V gene has CDR1 MNHNS and CDR2 SASEGT. Here the CDR3 DNA reads TGTGCCAGCAGTCACGGGGTGGTCCTGACTTTC. It specifies CASSHGVVLTF.